This TCR beta chain was captured by sequencing in a study of T cell repertoires in cytomegalovirus infection. For the study at large: CMV epitopes that were recently identified and HLA-C-restricted were used alongside well-studied HLA-B-restricted ones. Carrying CMV and the relevant HLA type showed in public TCR beta signatures. Study-wide points: Across the ex vivo response, the dominant clonotypes were HLA-C-restricted CMV-specific TCR beta clonotypes. People with CMV and the relevant HLA were identified by cumulative public TCR beta family frequency.

In the case of this clonotype: What it recognizes is unknown.

TCRdb independently ran MiXCR on the reads; one entry per CDR3 protein. The table shows hundreds of thousands of distinct CDR3 sequences, with roughly 30% occurring only once. The CDR3 runs 19 residues. V was trimmed by 1 base and J by 0 bases, leaving 19 bases between them. Germline CDR1 and CDR2: SGHDN and FVKESK. This chain links TRBV14 with TRBJ2-1; D not resolved. Here the sequenced sample was cultured CD8+ T cells from PBMCs, taken from culture after CMV antigen stimulation. The sequence was collected from a human donor in good health (CMV status not recorded). Some clones in this sample may be carry-over from other donors' samples. CDR3 region: CASSQVYRIISSSYNEQFF. CDR3 DNA: TGTGCCAGCAGCCAAGTTTATCGGATAATATCAAGCTCCTACAATGAGCAGTTCTTC.